The rows below give T cell receptor beta chains drawn from one sample of a study of a mutant IDH1 vaccine in newly diagnosed glioma. This table comes from immunoSEQ multiplex PCR, and its TCRdb copy is limited to in-frame clones, with some not included. The data show roughly 130,000 clones, around 80% seen once. Their cognate antigens are unknown. The sequencing here drew on PBMCs, taken from a glioma patient whose treatment included an IDH1 peptide vaccine. All receptors come from a man aged 35 to 55 with glioma. Each CDR3 is given with its conserved first and last residue. A D gene is named only where the DNA matches it firmly. Size values are once, few and many counts, or a class for expanded clones, and some rows have none.

TRBD2	TRBJ2-7	.	TRBV4-3	TGCGCCAGCAGCCAAGACGGCGGGGGAAGGAGTTACGAGCAGTACTTC	CASSQDGGGRSYEQYF
TRBD1	TRBJ1-1	.	TRBV5-1	TGCGCCAGCAGCTTGGTTACAGGGGTGAACACTGAAGCTTTCTTT	CASSLVTGVNTEAFF
.	TRBJ2-1	.	TRBV2	TGTGCCAGCAGCCCCCTAGGGAATGAGCAGTTCTTC	CASSPLGNEQFF
.	TRBJ1-5	.	TRBV28	TGTGCCAGCAGGCTTATGGGGCAGCCCCAGCATTTT	CASRLMGQPQHF
.	TRBJ2-7	.	TRBV10-3	TGTGCCATCAAGGGAGTAGCGGACTACGAGCAGTACTTC	CAIKGVADYEQYF
.	TRBJ1-4	.	TRBV5-5	TGTGCCAACATTCGGGGGTGGGCTAATGAAAAACTGTTTTTT	CANIRGWANEKLFF
.	TRBJ2-5	.	TRBV7-2	TGTGCCAGCAGCTTATACCGGGCAGGGCAAGAGACCCAGTACTTC	CASSLYRAGQETQYF
.	TRBJ1-1	few	TRBV4-3	TGCGCCAGCAGCCATGGGAACACTGAAGCTTTCTTT	CASSHGNTEAFF
.	TRBJ1-5	.	TRBV2	TGTGCCAGCAGCGACAGAAATAGCAATCAGCCCCAGCATTTT	CASSDRNSNQPQHF
TRBD2	TRBJ2-5	.	TRBV7-6	TGTGCCAGCAGCTTGACTAGCGGGTACCAAGAGACCCAGTACTTC	CASSLTSGYQETQYF
TRBD2	TRBJ2-5	.	TRBV6-1	TGTGCCAGCAGGGCGACTAGCGGGGGCTCTACCCAGTACTTC	CASRATSGGSTQYF
.	TRBJ1-5	few	TRBV6-6	TGTGCCACCACACGGGGGGGTGGCAGCAATCAGCCCCAGCATTTT	CATTRGGGSNQPQHF
.	TRBJ2-7	few	TRBV7-2	TGTGCCAGCAGCTCCCCTGGAGCGTGGTCCTACGAGCAGTACTTC	CASSSPGAWSYEQYF
.	TRBJ1-1	.	TRBV10-3	TGTGCCATCAGTGAGACCCGGGAGACTGAAGCTTTCTTT	CAISETRETEAFF
.	TRBJ2-3	once	TRBV4-2	TGTGCCAGCAGCCAAGAAAGGGGACCCACAGATACGCAGTATTTT	CASSQERGPTDTQYF
.	TRBJ2-2	few	TRBV10-1	TGCGCCAGCAGCCTAGGGAGGACATTGGCCGGGGAGCTGTTTTTT	CASSLGRTLAGELFF
TRBD1	TRBJ2-7	.	TRBV18	TGTGCCAGCTCACCGAGACAGGGGATAGACGAGCAGTACTTC	CASSPRQGIDEQYF
.	TRBJ2-7	.	TRBV29-1	TGCAGCGTTGGCCGGCCCGGGAGCGAGCAGTACTTC	CSVGRPGSEQYF
.	TRBJ2-3	.	TRBV5-3	TGTGCCAGAAGCTTGGGACAAGATACAGATACGCAGTATTTT	CARSLGQDTDTQYF
TRBD1	TRBJ1-5	few	TRBV6-6	TGTGCCAGCAGTTACTCGTTAGGGGGCAAGGAGCCCCAGCATTTT	CASSYSLGGKEPQHF
.	TRBJ1-1	.	TRBV7-2	TGTGCCAGCGCCATCGGCGCCTATGAAACTTTCTTT	CASAIGAYETFF
.	TRBJ1-1	.	TRBV5-1	TGCGCCAGCAGCGGGTCGGGGTCCCACCTCCTCCCTGAAGCTTTCTTT	CASSGSGSHLLPEAFF
TRBD1	TRBJ2-7	.	TRBV10-3	TGTGCCACAAACTTGGGGACAGGAGAGCAGTACTTC	CATNLGTGEQYF